This record looks at one T cell receptor (beta chain) sequence and its context. This sample is drawn from a study of Graves' ophthalmopathy and Graves' hyperthyroidism. Exclusion applied to patients with other autoimmune diseases, uncontrolled infections, pregnancy or lactation. Diagnosis relied on clinical symptoms, serum thyroxine, TRAb, thyroid ultrasound and orbital computed tomography. From RNA, the CDR3 regions of TCR beta chains were amplified and sequenced. Investigators did first-round RT-PCR with HTBI primers, then second-round multiplex PCR. TCRdb redid the calling of the multiplex PCR reads with MiXCR, one entry per CDR3 protein. The table records more than 1,000,000 distinct CDR3 sequences, about two fifths of them present only once. V gave up 0 bases and J gave up 0 bases; unmatched junction bases: 8. The CDR3 has 17 amino acids. Germline V gene sequence: CDR1 WSHSY, CDR2 SAAADI.

The clonotype originates from an adult man with Graves' hyperthyroidism. Sequenced sample: peripheral blood or thyroid tissue (not recorded which). The gene calls are TRBV10-2 and TRBJ2-7; TRBD2 agrees at 7 bases. The CDR3: CASSESIGASGSYEQYF. The CDR3 region has the DNA TGCGCCAGCAGTGAGTCTATAGGGGCTAGCGGCTCCTACGAGCAGTACTTC.